This TCR beta chain was observed in a study of PD-L1 blockade in urothelial cancer. As for the study in general: Blood was subjected to analysis at 3 weeks (second dose) and 6 weeks following treatment start.

Clones were read by immunoSEQ multiplex PCR, and TCRdb kept only the in-frame ones, dropping some. This table holds about 39,000 clones, approximately 90% found once. The sample consisted of PBMCs, taken around atezolizumab (anti-PD-L1) treatment. The receptor's source is a man aged 60 to 69 with urothelial cancer.

This CDR3 reads CASSESNLGQGNTGELFF. The DNA of the CDR3 is TGTGCCAGCAGCGAATCAAATTTAGGACAGGGTAACACCGGGGAGCTGTTTTTT. The chain employs TRBV7-9 and TRBJ2-2; 8 bases match TRBD1. In germline, CDR1 is SEHNR, CDR2 FQNEAQ (reference sequence). This CDR3 is 18 amino acids long. With 5 bases clipped from V and 2 bases from J, the junction kept 13 bases outside the gene matches. The full variable domain, completed using reference TRBV7-9 and TRBJ2-2, is DTGVSQNPRHKITKRGQNVTFRCDPISEHNRLYWYRQTLGQGPEFLTYFQNEAQLEKSRLLSDRFSAERPKGSFSTLEIQRTEQGDSAMYLCASSESNLGQGNTGELFFGEGSRLTVL.